This TCR beta chain emerged from a study of blood T cell repertoires in COVID-19. Overall study: Sources were T cells, B-cell-depleted T cells, or PBMCs; the material itself was cDNA or gDNA.

Trimming cost V 5 bases and J 2 bases; bases outside gene matches: 2. The CDR3 covers 13 residues. Source study methods: Estimation of nucleated cell counts relied on the amplification of reference gene primers. Assay: immunoSEQ multiplex PCR; the TCRdb copy retains only in-frame clones and omits some. That table gives V, J and clone size, and the DNA gave D and trimming. The table lists 120,000 to 150,000 clones, roughly 89% of them singletons. Clinical history reported by participants formed the basis on which cohorts were assigned. Individuals in the exposed group had encountered a COVID-19 case within 2 weeks preceding study entry.

The clonotype originates from a woman between 50 and 59 years old who had been exposed to COVID-19. Sequencing was carried out using PBMCs or T cells enriched from blood (not recorded which). The chain is built from TRBV12-3 or TRBV12-4 and TRBJ2-5, with 7 bases that match TRBD1. DNA for the CDR3: TGTGCCAGCAGTCGGGGACAGCAAGAGACCCAGTACTTC. This translates into CASSRGQQETQYF.